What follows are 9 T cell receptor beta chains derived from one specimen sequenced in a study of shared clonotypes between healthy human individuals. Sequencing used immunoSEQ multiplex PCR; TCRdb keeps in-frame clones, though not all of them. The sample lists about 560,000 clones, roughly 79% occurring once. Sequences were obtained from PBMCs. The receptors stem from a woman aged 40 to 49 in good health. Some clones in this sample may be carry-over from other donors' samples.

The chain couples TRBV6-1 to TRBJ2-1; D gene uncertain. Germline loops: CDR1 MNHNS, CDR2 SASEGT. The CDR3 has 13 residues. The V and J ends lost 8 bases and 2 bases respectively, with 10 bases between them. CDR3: CASRPDAYNEQFF. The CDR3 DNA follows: TGTGCCAGCCGCCCGGACGCCTACAATGAGCAGTTCTTC.

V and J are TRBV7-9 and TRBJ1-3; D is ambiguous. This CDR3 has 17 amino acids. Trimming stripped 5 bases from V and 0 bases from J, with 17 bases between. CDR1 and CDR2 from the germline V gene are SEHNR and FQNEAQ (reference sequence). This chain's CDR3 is CASSQSAPTLSGNTIYF. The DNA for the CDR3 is TGTGCCAGCAGCCAATCGGCGCCAACCCTCTCTGGAAACACCATATATTTT.

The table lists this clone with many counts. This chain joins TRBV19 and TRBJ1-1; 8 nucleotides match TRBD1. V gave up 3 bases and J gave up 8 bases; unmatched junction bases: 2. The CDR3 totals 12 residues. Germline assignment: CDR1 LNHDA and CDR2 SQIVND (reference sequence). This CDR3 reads CASSMRTGEAFF. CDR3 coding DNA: TGTGCCAGTAGTATGCGGACAGGGGAAGCTTTCTTT.

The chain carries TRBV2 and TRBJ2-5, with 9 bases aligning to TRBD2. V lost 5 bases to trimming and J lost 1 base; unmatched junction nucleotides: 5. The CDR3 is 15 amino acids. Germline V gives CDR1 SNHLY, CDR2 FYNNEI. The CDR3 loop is CASSPGTSTQETQYF. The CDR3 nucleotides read TGTGCCAGCAGTCCAGGGACTAGCACCCAAGAGACCCAGTACTTC.

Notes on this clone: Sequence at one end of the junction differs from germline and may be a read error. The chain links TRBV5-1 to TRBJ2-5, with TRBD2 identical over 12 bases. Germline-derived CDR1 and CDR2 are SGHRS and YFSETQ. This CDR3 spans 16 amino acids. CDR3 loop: CASRLGASGGEETQYF. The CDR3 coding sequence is TGCGCCAGCAGATTGGGCGCTAGCGGGGGGGAAGAGACCCAGTACTTC.

This CDR3 is CASSWMASGYQETQYF. The CDR3 region has the DNA TGTGCCAGCAGCTGGATGGCTAGCGGATACCAAGAGACCCAGTACTTC. This chain uses TRBV7-2 with TRBJ2-5; 7 nucleotides line up with TRBD2. This CDR3 region has 16 residues. J lost 0 bases, V lost 4 bases, and 8 bases had no gene match. Per the germline V gene, CDR1 is SGHTA and CDR2 is FQGNSA.

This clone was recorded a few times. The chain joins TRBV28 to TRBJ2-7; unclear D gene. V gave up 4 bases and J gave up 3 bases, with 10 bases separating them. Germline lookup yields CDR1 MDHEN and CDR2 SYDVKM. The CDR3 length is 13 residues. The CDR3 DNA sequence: TGTGCCAGCAGTTCCCCGGCCTTCTACGAGCAGTACTTC. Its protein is CASSSPAFYEQYF.

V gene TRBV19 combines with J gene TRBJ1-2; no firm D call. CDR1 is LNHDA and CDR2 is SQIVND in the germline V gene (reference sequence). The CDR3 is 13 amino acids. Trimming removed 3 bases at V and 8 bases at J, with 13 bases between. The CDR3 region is CASSIPALGGYTF. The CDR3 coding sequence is TGTGCCAGTAGTATCCCCGCCTTGGGCGGCTACACCTTC.

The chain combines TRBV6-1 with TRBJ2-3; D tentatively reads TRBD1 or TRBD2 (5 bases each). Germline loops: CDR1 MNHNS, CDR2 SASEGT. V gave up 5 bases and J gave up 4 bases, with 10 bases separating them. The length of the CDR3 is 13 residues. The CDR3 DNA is TGTGCCAGCAGTCCTCCGGGGCCAGATACGCAGTATTTT. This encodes CASSPPGPDTQYF.